What follows are 26 T cell receptor beta chains derived from one specimen sequenced in a study of immune characterization of retroperitoneal liposarcoma. TCRdb reprocessed the PCR reads via MiXCR and lists one record per CDR3 protein. The table includes under 20,000 distinct CDR3 sequences, 35% to 40% detected once. The sequencing sample was made of blood. The receptors shown here come from a male donor with retroperitoneal liposarcoma.

This clonotype was seen a handful of times. This sequence joins TRBV6-6 and TRBJ2-4; 12 bases match TRBD1. The DNA end is more similar to TRBJ2-1, so the J call may be wrong. Looked up from germline, CDR1 is MNHNY and CDR2 is SVGAGI (reference sequence). CDR3 length: 22 residues. CDR3 sequence: CASSYSGTGGAYGELAKNIQFF. As DNA, the CDR3 is TGTGCCAGCAGTTACTCAGGGACAGGGGGCGCCTATGGGGAGCTAGCCAAAAACATTCAGTTCTTC.

This clonotype was observed many times. The chain uses TRBV7-2 and TRBJ2-3, with no clear D. Germline CDR1 is SGHTA and CDR2 is FQGNSA. The CDR3 is 12 residues long. Trimming took 5 bases from V and 6 from J, leaving 9 bases between them. The DNA for the CDR3 is TGTGCCAGCAGCCCGACTGGGGATACGCAGTATTTT. Residues: CASSPTGDTQYF. The full variable domain, its missing parts supplied by reference TRBV7-2 and TRBJ2-3, is GAGVSQSPSNKVTEKGKDVELRCDPISGHTALYWYRQSLGQGLEFLIYFQGNSAPDKSGLPSDRFSAERTGGSVSTLTIQRTQQEDSAVYLCASSPTGDTQYFGPGTRLTVL.

This clonotype has a count of ten or more. The CDR3 is CASSSSGYEQFF. DNA for the CDR3: TGTGCCAGCAGTAGTAGCGGGTACGAGCAGTTCTTC. The genes are TRBV6-1 and TRBJ2-1; 7 nucleotides align to TRBD2. The junction had 5 bases not matched to a gene; V was cut back by 5 bases and J by 10 bases. Germline lookup yields CDR1 MNHNS and CDR2 SASEGT. The CDR3 totals 12 residues.

This chain uses TRBV6-1 with TRBJ1-4; possibly TRBD1 for D (6 bases). This CDR3 is built from 15 residues. Germline CDR1 reads MNHNS; CDR2 reads SASEGT. Trimming pared 5 bases from V and 8 bases from J, leaving 18 bases between. The CDR3 bases are TGTGCCAGCAGTCCCTTGACAGGCCCGGGCGAAAAACTGTTTTTT. Its protein is CASSPLTGPGEKLFF.

This chain uses TRBV14 with TRBJ1-1, with 7 bases matching TRBD1. Germline values: CDR1 SGHDN, CDR2 FVKESK. J was trimmed by 4 bases and V by 3 bases; bases with no gene match: 8. The CDR3 consists of 15 residues. In nucleotides, the CDR3 is TGTGCCAGCAGCCACCGACAGGGCGAGGGCACTGAAGCTTTCTTT. This encodes CASSHRQGEGTEAFF.

A word on this clonotype: The conserved closing phenylalanine or tryptophan is absent in this CDR3, likely reflecting a read error. The DNA is left out, because the CDR3 cannot be placed on it with certainty; the CDR3 is given as TCRdb lists it. The rearrangement uses TRBV7-2 and TRBJ2-4; whether TRBD1, the table's D call, matches the DNA was not checked. Germline CDR1 SGHTA, CDR2 FQGNSA. The CDR3 has 13 amino acids, counting both end residues. Here the CDR3 reads CASSIKETQYFGA.

V usage is TRBV6-1 and J usage is TRBJ1-1; D is undetermined. The CDR3 has 11 amino acids. Germline loops: CDR1 MNHNS, CDR2 SASEGT. Trimming shortened V by 6 bases and J by 7 bases, and 9 bases separated the two germline ends. In DNA, the CDR3 is TGTGCCAGCAGCCACAACCTTGAAGCTTTCTTT. Translated: CASSHNLEAFF.

By sample share, this clonotype is medium-sized. This chain joins TRBV6-1 and TRBJ2-1, with 8 bases lining up with TRBD1. The J call may be mistaken, given a closer DNA end match to TRBJ2-7. The CDR3 contains 13 residues. Germline CDR1 is MNHNS and CDR2 is SASEGT. The CDR3 loop is CASSPLDRGEQYF. CDR3 sequence (DNA): TGTGCCAGCAGCCCCCTCGACAGGGGCGAGCAGTACTTC.

This clonotype counts as medium-sized. CDR3 region: CASSGDTQYF. CDR3 DNA sequence: TGTGCCAGCAGTGGAGATACGCAGTATTTT. This chain links TRBV6-6 with TRBJ2-3; no firm D call. Germline CDR1 is MNHNY and CDR2 is SVGAGI (reference sequence). V was trimmed by 5 bases and J by 5 bases, leaving 2 bases between them. The CDR3 sequence is 10 residues long.

This clonotype was seen just once. Here the CDR3 reads CASSFSLISPDSTNEQFF. The DNA for the CDR3 is TGTGCCAGCAGTTTCTCGTTAATTTCGCCTGATTCAACCAACGAGCAGTTCTTC. This chain links TRBV28 with TRBJ2-3; D is unresolved. The J call may be in error: the DNA end matches TRBJ2-1 better. CDR3 length: 18 amino acids. Germline V gene data show CDR1 as MDHEN and CDR2 as SYDVKM.

Comments on this clonotype: This may come from a read error, since a much larger clone is one base off. J is TRBJ1-6 and V is TRBV11-1, with 7 bases identical to TRBD1. Germline V gives CDR1 SGHAT, CDR2 FQDESV (reference sequence). CDR3 length equals 20 residues. V lost 4 bases, J lost 5 bases, and 20 bases stayed unmatched. Here the CDR3 reads CASSYPSVREGAGNNSPLHF. The CDR3 nucleotides are TGTGCCAGCAGCTACCCCTCGGTTCGAGAGGGGGCAGGGAATAATTCACCCCTCCACTTT.

The sample holds one count of this clonotype. V is TRBV6-2 or TRBV6-3 and J is TRBJ2-1, with no clear D. V lost 0 bases to trimming and J lost 9 bases, with 3 bases between them. The CDR3 runs 11 residues. Germline V gene data show CDR1 as MNHEY and CDR2 as SVGEGT. CDR3 region: CASSYSSEQFF. The CDR3 DNA is TGTGCCAGCAGTTACTCTAGTGAGCAGTTCTTC.

By share of the sample, this clonotype is medium-sized. The gene calls are TRBV6-1 and TRBJ2-6; TRBD2 matches 7 bases. V lost 6 bases, J lost 4 bases, and 3 bases stayed unmatched. CDR1 is MNHNS and CDR2 is SASEGT in the germline V gene. The CDR3 runs to 14 residues. In DNA form, the CDR3 reads TGTGCCAGCAGGCTCGGGGGGGGGGCCAACGTCCTGACTTTC. This translates into CASRLGGGANVLTF.

This clonotype was seen a few times. This chain links TRBV7-2 with TRBJ2-3; perhaps TRBD2 as D (7 bases). Germline loops: CDR1 SGHTA, CDR2 FQGNSA. V was cut by 3 bases and J by 13 bases, with 14 bases left in between. The CDR3 is 12 amino acids. For the CDR3, the DNA is TGTGCCAGCAGCTTGGGGGGGGGGCAGGAGTATTTT. Translating gives CASSLGGGQEYF.

The chain couples TRBV11-2 to TRBJ2-2; perhaps D is TRBD1 or TRBD2 (6 bases each). This CDR3 is 17 amino acids long. Germline loops: CDR1 SGHAT, CDR2 FQNNGV. V was shortened by 0 bases and J by 6 bases, with 17 bases between the two germline ends. CDR3 protein: CASSLDGPGAWAGELFF. The CDR3 DNA follows: TGTGCCAGCAGCTTAGATGGCCCGGGGGCGTGGGCCGGGGAGCTGTTTTTT.

This clonotype has just a few counts. CDR3 amino acids: CASRSGTDYGYTF. The CDR3 DNA reads TGTGCCAGCAGGTCCGGGACAGACTATGGCTACACCTTC. The chain is built from TRBV27 and TRBJ1-2; 7 nucleotides align to TRBD1. Germline CDR1 and CDR2: MNHEY and SMNVEV (reference sequence). The junction had 4 bases not matched to a gene; V was cut back by 6 bases and J by 3 bases. CDR3 length: 13 amino acids.

This clonotype came up a few times. V usage is TRBV7-8 and J usage is TRBJ2-5; 7 bases line up with TRBD1. CDR1 is SGHVS and CDR2 is FQNEAQ in the germline V gene. This CDR3 contains 15 residues. The V and J ends lost 5 bases and 1 base, in that order; junction bases with no gene match: 7. CDR3 bases: TGTGCCAGCAGCCTCCGGGACAGAATCCAAGAGACCCAGTACTTC. Translated, it gives CASSLRDRIQETQYF.

The rearrangement joins TRBV12-3 or TRBV12-4 to TRBJ1-2; D remains ambiguous. The length of the CDR3 is 14 residues. V lost 4 bases and J 5 bases, leaving 14 bases between the germline ends. The CDR3 DNA is TGTGCCAGCAGTTACTTGGGTCCGGGGTATGGCTACACCTTC. Its protein is CASSYLGPGYGYTF.

The chain recombines TRBV24-1 with TRBJ1-5; the D is unclear. In germline, CDR1 is KGHDR, CDR2 SFDVKD. The CDR3 is 15 residues long. Trimming cost V 7 bases and J 0 bases, with 12 bases left between them. CDR3 amino acids: CATSGFTDSNQPQHF. CDR3 sequence (DNA): TGTGCCACCAGCGGATTCACAGATAGCAATCAGCCCCAGCATTTT.

The chain combines TRBV7-3 with TRBJ1-1, with 7 nucleotides matching TRBD1. The V gene end was trimmed by 1 base and the J gene end by 8 bases; junction bases not matched to a gene: 4. From germline, CDR1 is SGHTA and CDR2 FQGTGA. The CDR3 runs 13 residues. The CDR3 is CASSLNIGGEAFF. Written as DNA, the CDR3 is TGTGCCAGCAGCTTAAACATAGGGGGCGAAGCTTTCTTT. Full variable domain (missing parts from reference TRBV7-3 and TRBJ1-1): GAGVSQTPSNKVTEKGKYVELRCDPISGHTALYWYRQSLGQGPEFLIYFQGTGAADDSGLPNDRFFAVRPEGSVSTLKIQRTERGDSAVYLCASSLNIGGEAFFGQGTRLTVV.

This clonotype was seen repeatedly, ten times or more. The chain is built from TRBV7-9 and TRBJ2-6; TRBD1 aligns across 10 bases. The CDR3 has 18 amino acids. CDR1 and CDR2 (germline): SEHNR, FQNEAQ (reference sequence). After removal of 4 bases from V and 0 bases from J, the junction contained 6 bases not matched to a gene. CDR3 bases: TGTGCCAGCAGCTCCAGGTGGACAGGGGGCTCTGGGGCCAACGTCCTGACTTTC. It translates to CASSSRWTGGSGANVLTF.

The chain is built from TRBV6-2 or TRBV6-3 and TRBJ2-5, with D perhaps matching TRBD1 (5 bases). Between the trimmed V and J ends, which lost 0 bases and 13 bases, there was a span of 12 bases. Germline V CDR1 and CDR2: MNHEY, SVGEGT. The CDR3 is 12 amino acids. The CDR3 bases are TGTGCCAGCAGTTACTCAAGGACACACACGTACTTC. It codes for CASSYSRTHTYF.

Ten or more counts support this clonotype. The rearrangement uses TRBV12-3 or TRBV12-4 and TRBJ2-1, with TRBD2 identical over 10 bases. Matching the DNA end better, TRBJ2-7 makes the J call doubtful. The CDR3 extends over 16 amino acids. This CDR3 is CASSPLAGIMRDEQYF. CDR3 sequence (DNA): TGTGCCAGCAGCCCACTAGCGGGGATTATGCGAGATGAGCAGTACTTC.

This chain connects TRBV7-2 to TRBJ2-2; TRBD1 agrees at 9 bases. Trimming took 5 bases from V and 3 from J; bases not matched to a gene: 10. Germline V gene lookup returns CDR1 SGHTA and CDR2 FQGNSA. CDR3 length equals 17 residues. The CDR3 sequence is CASSPGAGTGYTGELFF. The CDR3 DNA follows: TGTGCCAGCAGCCCGGGGGCCGGGACAGGGTACACCGGGGAGCTGTTTTTT.

This clonotype was recorded only once. The J gene is TRBJ1-1, the V gene TRBV6-8, with 8 bases lining up with TRBD1. V was pared by 7 bases and J by 4 bases, with 8 bases of the junction left unmatched. CDR1 is MNHGY, CDR2 SAAAGT, per germline. The CDR3 runs 14 residues. CDR3 bases: TGTGCCAGCAAAGACAGGGGTTTGAGCACTGAAGCTTTCTTT. This encodes CASKDRGLSTEAFF.

This clonotype was counted once. Sequence at one end of the junction differs from germline and may be a read error. The chain joins TRBV7-6 to TRBJ2-1, with D perhaps matching TRBD2 (7 bases). In germline, CDR1 is SGHVS, CDR2 FNYEAQ. The CDR3 has 14 residues. For the CDR3, the DNA is TGTGCCAGCAGCTTGGGGGCGGGGGCAAACGAGCAGTCCTTC. Translation gives CASSLGAGANEQSF. Combining the CDR3 with reference TRBV7-6 and TRBJ2-1 gives the whole variable domain GAGVSQSPRYKVTKRGQDVALRCDPISGHVSLYWYRQALGQGPEFLTYFNYEAQQDKSGLPNDRFSAERPEGSISTLTIQRTEQRDSAMYRCASSLGAGANEQSFGPGTRLTVL.